This T cell receptor beta chain was sequenced in a study of breast tumors, draining lymph nodes, adjacent tissues. Overall study results and limits: Tumors had less TCR diversity than lymph nodes, more than nontumor tissue.

Samples came from axillary lymph nodes draining the breast cancer. The CDR3 extends over 16 amino acids. Trimming removed 7 bases from V and 0 bases from J, with 13 bases in between. Per germline, CDR1 MNHNS and CDR2 SASEGT. TCRdb re-derived calls from the multiplex PCR reads in MiXCR, one entry per CDR3 protein. The sample yields 150,000 to 200,000 distinct CDR3 sequences, about 30% seen once. This clonotype was seen more than once but under ten times. Its antigen remains unknown. This TCR derives from a female donor with breast cancer. Some clones in this sample may be carry-over from other donors' samples. Sample: axillary lymph node tissue. The chain combines TRBV6-1 with TRBJ2-6; no clear D. In DNA form, the CDR3 reads TGTGCCAGCAAAGGTCCCCGTAGCTCTGGGGCCAACGTCCTGACTTTC. Amino acids: CASKGPRSSGANVLTF.